The clone carrying this T cell receptor beta chain was counted between two and nine times. Its antigen is unknown. The data were taken from a study of naive and memory T cell subsets. Study findings and constraints: Naive repertoires, especially CD8, held a few larger clonotypes, possibly memory cells re-expressing CD45RA.

This CDR3 is 14 amino acids long. Germline V gene sequence: CDR1 PRHDT, CDR2 FYEKMQ (reference sequence). The V end lost 9 bases, the J end lost 3 bases, and 17 bases lay between the germline ends. Two oligonucleotides, mixed equimolar, formed the beta constant-region primer covering TRBC1 and TRBC2. Nested alpha and beta constant-region primers with the SP2 primer drove four PCR rounds on ligated cDNA. A single record per CDR3 protein comes from TCRdb applying MiXCR to the UMI-ligation and nested PCR reads. The sample gives about 140,000 distinct CDR3 sequences, approximately 21% of which show up once; 0.6% to 0.7% is in the top ten.

Sequenced: naive CD8+ T cells from blood. The gene calls are TRBV13 and TRBJ1-1; tentatively, D is TRBD1 (5 bases). This clonotype was sampled from a human donor in good health. Written as DNA, the CDR3 is TGTGCCAGTGAACCCGGCGGGGGGTACACTGAAGCTTTCTTT. Translated, it gives CASEPGGGYTEAFF.